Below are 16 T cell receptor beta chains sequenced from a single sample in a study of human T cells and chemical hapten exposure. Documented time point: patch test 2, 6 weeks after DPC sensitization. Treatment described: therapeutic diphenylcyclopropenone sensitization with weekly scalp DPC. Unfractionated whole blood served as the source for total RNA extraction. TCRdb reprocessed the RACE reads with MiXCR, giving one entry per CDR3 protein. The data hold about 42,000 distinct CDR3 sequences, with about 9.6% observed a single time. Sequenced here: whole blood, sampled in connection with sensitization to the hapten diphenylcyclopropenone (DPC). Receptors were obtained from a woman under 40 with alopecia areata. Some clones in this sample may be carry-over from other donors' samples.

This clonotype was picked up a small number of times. This CDR3 reads CASRQGSTGELFF. For the CDR3, the DNA is TGTGCCAGCAGACAGGGTAGCACCGGGGAGCTGTTTTTT. The rearrangement links TRBV2 to TRBJ2-2; a weak D match, TRBD1 (6 bases). The CDR3 runs 13 residues. V lost 6 bases and J 4 bases, leaving 9 bases between the germline ends. Germline loops: CDR1 SNHLY, CDR2 FYNNEI.

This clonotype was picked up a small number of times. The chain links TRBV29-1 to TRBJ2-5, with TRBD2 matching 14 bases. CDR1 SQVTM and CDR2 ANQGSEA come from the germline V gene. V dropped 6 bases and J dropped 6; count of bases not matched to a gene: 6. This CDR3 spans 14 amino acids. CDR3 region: CSVTTSGGAKTQYF. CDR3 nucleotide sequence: TGCAGCGTAACGACTAGCGGGGGGGCTAAGACCCAGTACTTC.

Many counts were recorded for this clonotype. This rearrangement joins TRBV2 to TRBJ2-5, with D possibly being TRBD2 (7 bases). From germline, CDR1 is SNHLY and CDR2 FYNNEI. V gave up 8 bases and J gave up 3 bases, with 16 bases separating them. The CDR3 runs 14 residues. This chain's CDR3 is CASPGGQNKETQYF. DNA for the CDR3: TGTGCCAGCCCGGGGGGCCAGAATAAAGAGACCCAGTACTTC.

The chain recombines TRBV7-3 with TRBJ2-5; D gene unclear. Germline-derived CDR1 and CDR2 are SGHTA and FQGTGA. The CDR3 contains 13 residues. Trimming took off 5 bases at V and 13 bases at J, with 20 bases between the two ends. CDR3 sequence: CASSPSMAHAPYF. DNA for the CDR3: TGTGCCAGCAGCCCATCGATGGCCCATGCCCCGTACTTC.

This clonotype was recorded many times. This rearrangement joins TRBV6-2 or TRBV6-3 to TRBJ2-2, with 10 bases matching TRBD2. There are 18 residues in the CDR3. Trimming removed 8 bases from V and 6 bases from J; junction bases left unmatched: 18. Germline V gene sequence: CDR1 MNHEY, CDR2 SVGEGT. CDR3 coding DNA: TGTGCCAGCCGCTCCTATGGGCGGGCTAGCGGGAGCCCCGGGGAGCTGTTTTTT. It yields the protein CASRSYGRASGSPGELFF.

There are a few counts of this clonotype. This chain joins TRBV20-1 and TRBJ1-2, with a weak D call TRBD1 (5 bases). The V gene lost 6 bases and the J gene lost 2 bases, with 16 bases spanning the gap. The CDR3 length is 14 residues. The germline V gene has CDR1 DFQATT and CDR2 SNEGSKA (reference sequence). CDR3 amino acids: CSATTPDINYGYTF. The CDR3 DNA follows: TGCAGTGCAACAACCCCGGACATAAACTATGGCTACACCTTC.

The CDR3 reads CASSPPEGGTDTQYF. CDR3 coding DNA: TGTGCCAGCTCACCACCGGAAGGGGGCACAGATACGCAGTATTTT. This rearrangement joins TRBV18 to TRBJ2-3; D possibly corresponds to TRBD1 (5 bases). This CDR3 spans 15 amino acids. Trimming removed 0 bases from V and 1 base from J, with 8 bases in between. Germline CDR1 reads KGHSH; CDR2 reads LQKENI.

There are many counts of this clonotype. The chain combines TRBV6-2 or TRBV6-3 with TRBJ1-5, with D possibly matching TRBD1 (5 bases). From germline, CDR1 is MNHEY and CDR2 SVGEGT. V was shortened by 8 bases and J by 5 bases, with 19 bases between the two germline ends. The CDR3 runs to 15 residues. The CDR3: CASGIRGAGDQPQHF. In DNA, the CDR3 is TGTGCCAGCGGAATTAGAGGGGCCGGAGATCAGCCCCAGCATTTT.

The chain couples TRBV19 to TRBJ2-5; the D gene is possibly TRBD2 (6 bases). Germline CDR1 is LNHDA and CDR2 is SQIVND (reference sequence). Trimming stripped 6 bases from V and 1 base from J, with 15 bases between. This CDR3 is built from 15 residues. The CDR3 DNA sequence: TGTGCCAGTAGCACCAGGAGGGGATCCCAAGAGACCCAGTACTTC. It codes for CASSTRRGSQETQYF.

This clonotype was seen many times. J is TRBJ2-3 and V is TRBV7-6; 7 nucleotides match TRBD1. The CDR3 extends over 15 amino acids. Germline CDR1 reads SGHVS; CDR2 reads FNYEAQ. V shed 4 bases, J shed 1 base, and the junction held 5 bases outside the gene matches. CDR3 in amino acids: CASSSYGTGTDTQYF. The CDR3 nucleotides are TGTGCCAGCAGCTCATACGGGACAGGCACAGATACGCAGTATTTT.

CDR3 sequence (DNA): TGCGCCAGCAGCCAAGACACAGATACGCAGTATTTT. Translation: CASSQDTDTQYF. The V call is TRBV4-3, the J call TRBJ2-3, with D unclear. The CDR3 has 12 residues. V lost 0 bases and J 2 bases, leaving 0 bases between the germline ends. CDR1 and CDR2 from the germline V gene are LGHNA and YSLEER.

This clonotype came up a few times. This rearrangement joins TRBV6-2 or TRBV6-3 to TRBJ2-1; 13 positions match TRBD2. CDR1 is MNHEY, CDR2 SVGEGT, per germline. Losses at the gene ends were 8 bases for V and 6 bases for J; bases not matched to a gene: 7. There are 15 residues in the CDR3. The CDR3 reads CASRFGLAGANEQFF. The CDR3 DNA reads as TGTGCCAGCCGCTTTGGACTAGCGGGGGCCAATGAGCAGTTCTTC.

CDR3 in amino acids: CASSLAEGQLNNIQYF. CDR3 sequence (DNA): TGTGCCAGCAGCTTAGCGGAGGGACAGCTAAATAACATTCAGTACTTC. The rearrangement uses TRBV7-8 and TRBJ2-4, with D tentatively TRBD1 (7 bases). This CDR3 has 16 residues. The germline gives CDR1 SGHVS, CDR2 FQNEAQ. The germline V and J ends were trimmed by 0 bases and 7 bases, with 16 bases remaining between them.

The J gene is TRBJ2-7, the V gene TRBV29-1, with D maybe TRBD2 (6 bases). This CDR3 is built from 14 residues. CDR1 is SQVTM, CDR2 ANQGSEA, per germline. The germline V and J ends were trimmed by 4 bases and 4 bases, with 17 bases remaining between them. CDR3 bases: TGCAGCGTTGCCGAAAGCCGGACTAATTACGAGCAGTACTTC. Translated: CSVAESRTNYEQYF.

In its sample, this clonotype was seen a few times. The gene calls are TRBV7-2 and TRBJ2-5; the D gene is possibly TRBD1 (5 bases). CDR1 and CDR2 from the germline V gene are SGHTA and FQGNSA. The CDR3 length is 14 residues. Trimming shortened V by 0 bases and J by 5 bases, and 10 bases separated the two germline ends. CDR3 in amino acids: CASSLAQGTETQYF. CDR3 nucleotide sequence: TGTGCCAGCAGCTTAGCTCAGGGTACGGAGACCCAGTACTTC. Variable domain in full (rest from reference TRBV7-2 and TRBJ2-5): GAGVSQSPSNKVTEKGKDVELRCDPISGHTALYWYRQSLGQGLEFLIYFQGNSAPDKSGLPSDRFSAERTGGSVSTLTIQRTQQEDSAVYLCASSLAQGTETQYFGPGTRLLVL.

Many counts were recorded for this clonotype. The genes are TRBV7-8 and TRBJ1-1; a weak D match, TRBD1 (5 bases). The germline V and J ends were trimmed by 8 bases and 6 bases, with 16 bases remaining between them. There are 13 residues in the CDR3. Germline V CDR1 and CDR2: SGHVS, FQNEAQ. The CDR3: CASGLSPGAEAFF. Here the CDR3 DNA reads TGTGCCAGCGGTTTATCACCGGGGGCTGAAGCTTTCTTT.